These 10 T cell receptor beta chains originate from one sample sequenced in a study of cytomegalovirus exposure and HLA in healthy donors. The PCR contained 60 Vbeta and 13 Jbeta primers. TCRdb's copy holds only in-frame clones and misses some; the assay was immunoSEQ multiplex PCR. The sample holds fewer than 200,000 clones; about 80% are singletons and the top ten take about 2%. The material sequenced was PBMCs. Every receptor here comes from a man in his forties in good health and CMV-seronegative.

The chain is built from TRBV18 and TRBJ2-5, with 9 bases identical to TRBD2. CDR1 and CDR2 (germline): KGHSH, LQKENI. The CDR3 length is 17 residues. With 3 bases clipped from V and 4 bases from J, the junction kept 12 bases outside the gene matches. Written as DNA, the CDR3 is TGTGCCAGCTCACCCTTGCGGGGTAGCGGGAGATCAGAGACCCAGTACTTC. Translation gives CASSPLRGSGRSETQYF.

Points on this clone: This sample also contains other DNA sequences that code for the same CDR3. V and J are TRBV11-3 and TRBJ2-3; D may be TRBD2 (6 bases). Trimming removed 5 bases from V and 3 bases from J, with 9 bases in between. Germline loops: CDR1 SGHNT, CDR2 YENEEA. The CDR3 is 13 residues long. CDR3 region: CASSRGTTDTQYF. Here the CDR3 DNA reads TGTGCCAGCAGCCGGGGGACTACAGATACGCAGTATTTT.

This chain uses TRBV7-6 with TRBJ2-3; the D gene is possibly TRBD2 (5 bases). Germline assignment: CDR1 SGHVS and CDR2 FNYEAQ. This CDR3 spans 14 amino acids. Trimming removed 8 bases from V and 0 bases from J, with 12 bases in between. The DNA for the CDR3 is TGTGCCAGCGTGAGCGGCTTCAGCACAGATACGCAGTATTTT. Translating it yields CASVSGFSTDTQYF.

This clone showed up just a few times. The chain has TRBV5-1 and TRBJ2-1; 8 bases are shared with TRBD1. In germline, CDR1 is SGHRS, CDR2 YFSETQ. CDR3 length equals 16 residues. The V and J ends lost 0 bases and 10 bases, in that order; junction bases with no gene match: 12. CDR3 sequence: CASSLEPGQAFAEQFF. The CDR3 bases are TGCGCCAGCAGCTTGGAACCGGGACAGGCTTTTGCCGAGCAGTTCTTC.

The chain employs TRBV9 and TRBJ2-2, with 9 bases identical to TRBD2. The ends lost 3 bases at V and 1 base at J; junction bases unmatched: 7. Germline-derived CDR1 and CDR2 are SGDLS and YYNGEE. The CDR3 sequence is 17 residues long. CDR3 loop: CASSAPSGDVNTGELFF. In DNA, the CDR3 is TGTGCCAGCAGCGCACCTAGCGGGGATGTGAACACCGGGGAGCTGTTTTTT.

The V gene is TRBV28, the J gene TRBJ2-1; 8 bases agree with TRBD2. The V and J ends lost 6 bases and 3 bases, in that order; junction bases with no gene match: 7. The CDR3 covers 15 residues. The germline V gene encodes CDR1 MDHEN and CDR2 SYDVKM. The CDR3 DNA reads TGTGCCAGCAGCGGTAGCGGGAAACACTACAATGAGCAGTTCTTC. Its protein is CASSGSGKHYNEQFF.

The chain recombines TRBV2 with TRBJ1-3; tentatively, D is TRBD1 (5 bases). The V end lost 0 bases, the J end lost 4 bases, and 16 bases lay between the germline ends. CDR1 is SNHLY and CDR2 is FYNNEI in the germline V gene. This CDR3 region has 17 residues. CDR3 sequence (DNA): TGTGCCAGCAGTGAAGCGCACGGGCAGGGACTGGGAAACACCATATATTTT. Residues: CASSEAHGQGLGNTIYF.

A few counts support this clone. The rearrangement links TRBV27 to TRBJ1-2; weak D call: TRBD1 (5 bases). V lost 2 bases and J 6 bases, leaving 13 bases between the germline ends. CDR1 MNHEY and CDR2 SMNVEV come from the germline V gene (reference sequence). The CDR3 extends over 14 amino acids. CDR3 bases: TGTGCCAGCAGTTTAAGTAGACAGAACCATGGCTACACCTTC. It codes for CASSLSRQNHGYTF.

This chain uses TRBV7-2 with TRBJ2-7; a possible D gene is TRBD1 (6 bases). This CDR3 comprises 14 residues. V lost 3 bases and J lost 3, with 12 bases in between. Per the germline V gene, CDR1 is SGHTA and CDR2 is FQGNSA. CDR3 amino acids: CASSFRGPDYEQYF. The CDR3 nucleotides read TGTGCCAGCAGCTTCAGGGGACCCGACTACGAGCAGTACTTC.

This clone turned up a few times. The chain carries TRBV2 and TRBJ2-7; 11 nucleotides align to TRBD2. Germline assignment: CDR1 SNHLY and CDR2 FYNNEI. The J segment lost 1 base and the V segment lost 8 bases, leaving 4 bases of the junction unmatched. The CDR3 is made up of 14 amino acids. The CDR3 bases are TGTGCCAGCTCCGGACTAGCGGGTTCCTACGAGCAGTACTTC. It is translated as CASSGLAGSYEQYF.